The present T cell receptor (beta chain) was sequenced within a study of shared clonotypes between healthy human individuals. Study findings and constraints: Clonotypes shared by all four sorted-subset donors had higher generation probabilities than non-shared clonotypes. Richness estimates generally favored naive over memory subsets.

The CDR3 is made up of 15 amino acids. CDR1 is SGHDT, CDR2 YYEEEE, per germline. The V gene lost 4 bases and the J gene lost 6 bases, with 17 bases spanning the gap. Investigators divided CD4+ cells into CD45RA+ naive and CD45RA-negative memory subsets. The assay was run at deep level. Here immunoSEQ multiplex PCR was the method, and the copy in TCRdb shows in-frame clones only, minus some. The sample lists around 990,000 clones; about 72% were seen once. With respect to this clone: Its target is unknown.

Sequencing input: memory CD4+ T cells from PBMCs. Sample subset: CD45RA-negative fraction. This receptor was obtained from a man aged 18 to 30 in good health. Some clones in this sample may be carry-over from other donors' samples. The chain joins TRBV5-6 to TRBJ2-1, with D tentatively TRBD2 (6 bases). The CDR3 DNA sequence: TGTGCCAGCAGCGGGATAACTAGCTTTATCAATGAGCAGTTCTTC. Residues: CASSGITSFINEQFF.